This TCR beta chain stems from a study of T cells in Graves' hyperthyroidism and ophthalmopathy. The V segment lost 4 bases and the J segment 4 bases; nucleotides outside the gene matches: 6. The CDR3 runs 14 residues. Germline V gives CDR1 SGHVS, CDR2 FNYEAQ. RNA transcripts served as the template for amplifying TCR beta CDR3 regions. When the TCR CDR3 underwent first-round RT-PCR, the HTBI primer set was used. TCRdb redid the calling of the multiplex PCR reads with MiXCR, one entry per CDR3 protein. The data show 300,000 to 450,000 distinct CDR3 sequences, around a quarter seen once. Researchers barred patients who had uncontrolled infection, other autoimmune disease, pregnancy or lactation. This clonotype was counted a few times.

The chain is built from TRBV7-6 and TRBJ1-1; 7 bases align to TRBD1. Specimen: blood. This sequence originates from a man in his fifties or sixties with Graves' hyperthyroidism. The CDR3 sequence is CASSSGRGSTEAFF. CDR3 sequence (DNA): TGTGCCAGCAGCTCGGGCAGGGGGAGCACTGAAGCTTTCTTT.